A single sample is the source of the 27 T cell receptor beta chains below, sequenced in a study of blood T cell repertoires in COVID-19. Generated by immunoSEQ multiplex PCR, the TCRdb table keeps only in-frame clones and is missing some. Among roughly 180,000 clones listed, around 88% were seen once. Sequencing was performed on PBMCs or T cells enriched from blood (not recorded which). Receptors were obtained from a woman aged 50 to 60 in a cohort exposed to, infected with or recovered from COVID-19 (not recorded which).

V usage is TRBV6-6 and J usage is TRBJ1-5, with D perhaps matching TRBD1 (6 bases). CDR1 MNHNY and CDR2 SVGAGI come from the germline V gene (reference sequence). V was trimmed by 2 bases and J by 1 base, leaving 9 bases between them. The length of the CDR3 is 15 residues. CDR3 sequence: CASSYGRGSNQPQHF. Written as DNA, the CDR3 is TGTGCCAGCAGTTACGGCAGGGGAAGCAATCAGCCCCAGCATTTT.

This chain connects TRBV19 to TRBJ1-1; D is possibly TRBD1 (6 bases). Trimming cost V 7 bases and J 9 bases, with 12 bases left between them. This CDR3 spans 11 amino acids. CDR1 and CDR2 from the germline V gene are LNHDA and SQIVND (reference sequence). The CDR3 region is CASIITGKAFF. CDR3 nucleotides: TGTGCCAGTATCATTACAGGGAAAGCTTTCTTT.

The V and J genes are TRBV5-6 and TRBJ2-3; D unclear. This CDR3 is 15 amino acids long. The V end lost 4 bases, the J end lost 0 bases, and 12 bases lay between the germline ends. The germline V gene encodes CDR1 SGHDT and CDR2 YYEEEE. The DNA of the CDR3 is TGTGCCAGCAGCCCAACCGACGGGAGCACAGATACGCAGTATTTT. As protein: CASSPTDGSTDTQYF.

CDR3 amino acids: CAAGSSYNEQFF. CDR3 DNA sequence: TGTGCCGCGGGGAGCTCCTACAATGAGCAGTTCTTC. The chain joins TRBV28 to TRBJ2-1, with D perhaps matching TRBD2 (6 bases). The CDR3 has 12 residues. CDR1 and CDR2 from the germline V gene are MDHEN and SYDVKM. Trimming cost V 11 bases and J 0 bases, with 8 bases left between them. The full variable domain, completed using reference TRBV28 and TRBJ2-1, is DVKVTQSSRYLVKRTGEKVFLECVQDMDHENMFWYRQDPGLGLRLIYFSYDVKMKEKGDIPEGYSVSREKKERFSLILESASTNQTSMYLCAAGSSYNEQFFGPGTRLTVL.

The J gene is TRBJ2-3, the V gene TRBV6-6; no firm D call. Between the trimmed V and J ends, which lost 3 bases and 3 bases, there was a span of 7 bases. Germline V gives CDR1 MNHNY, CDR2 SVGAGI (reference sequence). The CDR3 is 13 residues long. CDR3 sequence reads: CASSYMTTDTQYF. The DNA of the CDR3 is TGTGCCAGCAGTTATATGACAACAGATACGCAGTATTTT.

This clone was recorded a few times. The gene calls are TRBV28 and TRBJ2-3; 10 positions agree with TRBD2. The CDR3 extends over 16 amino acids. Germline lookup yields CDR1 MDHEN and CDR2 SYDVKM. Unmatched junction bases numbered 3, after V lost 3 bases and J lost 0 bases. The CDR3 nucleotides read TGTGCCAGCAGTTTTTCTAGCGGGGGTAGCACAGATACGCAGTATTTT. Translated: CASSFSSGGSTDTQYF.

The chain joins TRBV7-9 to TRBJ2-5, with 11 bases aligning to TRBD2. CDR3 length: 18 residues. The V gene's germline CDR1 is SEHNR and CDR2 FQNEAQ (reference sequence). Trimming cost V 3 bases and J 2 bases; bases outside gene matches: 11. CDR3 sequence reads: CASSFTRASGGTQETQYF. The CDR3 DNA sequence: TGTGCCAGCAGCTTTACCCGGGCTAGCGGGGGGACTCAAGAGACCCAGTACTTC.

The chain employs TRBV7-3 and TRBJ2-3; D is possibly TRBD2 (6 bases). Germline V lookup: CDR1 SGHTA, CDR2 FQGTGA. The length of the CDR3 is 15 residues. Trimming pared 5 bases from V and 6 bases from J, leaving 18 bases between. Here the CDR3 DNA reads TGTGCCAGCAGCCCGGGACTCAGCACAGTCGATACGCAGTATTTT. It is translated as CASSPGLSTVDTQYF.

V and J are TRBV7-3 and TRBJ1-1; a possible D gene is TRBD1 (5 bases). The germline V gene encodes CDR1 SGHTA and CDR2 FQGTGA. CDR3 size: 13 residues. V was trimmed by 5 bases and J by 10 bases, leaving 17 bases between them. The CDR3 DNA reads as TGTGCCAGCAGCCTATACCTGGGGGAGGGAGCTTTCTTT. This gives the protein CASSLYLGEGAFF.

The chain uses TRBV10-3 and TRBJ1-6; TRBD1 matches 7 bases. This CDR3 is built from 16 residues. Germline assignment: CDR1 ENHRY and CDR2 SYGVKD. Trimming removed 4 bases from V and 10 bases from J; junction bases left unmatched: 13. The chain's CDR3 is CAISALNRDSSSPLHF. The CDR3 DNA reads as TGTGCCATCAGTGCCCTCAACCGGGACAGCAGCTCACCCCTCCACTTT.

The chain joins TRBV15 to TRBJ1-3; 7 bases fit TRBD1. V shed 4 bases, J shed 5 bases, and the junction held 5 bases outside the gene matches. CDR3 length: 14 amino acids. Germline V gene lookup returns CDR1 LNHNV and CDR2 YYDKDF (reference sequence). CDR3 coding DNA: TGTGCCACCAGCACACAGGGGCCGAGAAACACCATATATTTT. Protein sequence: CATSTQGPRNTIYF.

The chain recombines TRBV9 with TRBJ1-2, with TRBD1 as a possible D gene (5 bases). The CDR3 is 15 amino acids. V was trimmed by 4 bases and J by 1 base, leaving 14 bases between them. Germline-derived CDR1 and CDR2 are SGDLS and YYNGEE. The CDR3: CASSMTAVNNYGYTF. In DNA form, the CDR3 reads TGTGCCAGCAGCATGACAGCTGTGAATAACTATGGCTACACCTTC.

The CDR3 nucleotides are TGTGCCAGCAGCTTAGGTGGGCTAGCGGGAGTGGAGAATGAGCAGTTCTTC. This sequence encodes CASSLGGLAGVENEQFF. The gene calls are TRBV11-2 and TRBJ2-1; 10 nucleotides agree with TRBD2. CDR3 size: 17 residues. Germline loops: CDR1 SGHAT, CDR2 FQNNGV. With 1 base clipped from V and 7 bases from J, the junction kept 10 bases outside the gene matches.

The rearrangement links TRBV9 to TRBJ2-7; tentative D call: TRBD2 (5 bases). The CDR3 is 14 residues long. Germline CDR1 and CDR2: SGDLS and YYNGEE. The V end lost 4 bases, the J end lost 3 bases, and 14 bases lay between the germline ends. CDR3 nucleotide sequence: TGTGCCAGCAGCCTCGGACGGGAACACTACGAGCAGTACTTC. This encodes CASSLGREHYEQYF. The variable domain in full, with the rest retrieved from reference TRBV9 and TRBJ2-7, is DSGVTQTPKHLITATGQRVTLRCSPRSGDLSVYWYQQSLDQGLQFLIQYYNGEERAKGNILERFSAQQFPDLHSELNLSSLELGDSALYFCASSLGREHYEQYFGPGTRLTVT.

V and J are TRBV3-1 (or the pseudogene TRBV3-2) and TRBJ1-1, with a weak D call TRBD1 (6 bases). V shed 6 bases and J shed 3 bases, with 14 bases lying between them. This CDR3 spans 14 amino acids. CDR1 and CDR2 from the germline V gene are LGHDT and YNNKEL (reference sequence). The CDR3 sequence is CASSPIGQYTEAFF. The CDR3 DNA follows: TGTGCCAGCAGTCCGATAGGACAGTACACTGAAGCTTTCTTT.

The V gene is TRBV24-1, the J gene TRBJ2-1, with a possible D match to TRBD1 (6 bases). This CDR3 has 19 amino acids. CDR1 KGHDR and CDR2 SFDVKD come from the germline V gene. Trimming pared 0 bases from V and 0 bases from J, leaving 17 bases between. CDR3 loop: CATSDLQGGPRSSYNEQFF. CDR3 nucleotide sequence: TGTGCCACCAGTGATTTGCAAGGGGGTCCCCGTAGCTCCTACAATGAGCAGTTCTTC.

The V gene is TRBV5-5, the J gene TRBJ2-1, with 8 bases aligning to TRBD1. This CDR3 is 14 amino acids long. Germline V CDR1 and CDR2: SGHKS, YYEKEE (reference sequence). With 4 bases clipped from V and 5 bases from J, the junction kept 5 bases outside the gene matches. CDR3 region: CASSQGQVNNEQFF. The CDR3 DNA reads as TGTGCCAGCAGCCAGGGACAGGTTAACAATGAGCAGTTCTTC.

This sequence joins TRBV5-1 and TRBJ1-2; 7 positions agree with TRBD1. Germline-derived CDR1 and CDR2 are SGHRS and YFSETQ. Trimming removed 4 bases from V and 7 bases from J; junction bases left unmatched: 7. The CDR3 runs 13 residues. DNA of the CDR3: TGCGCCAGCAGCGCCGACAGGGTGGGTGGCTACACCTTC. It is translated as CASSADRVGGYTF. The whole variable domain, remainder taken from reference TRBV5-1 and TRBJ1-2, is KAGVTQTPRYLIKTRGQQVTLSCSPISGHRSVSWYQQTPGQGLQFLFEYFSETQRNKGNFPGRFSGRQFSNSRSEMNVSTLELGDSALYLCASSADRVGGYTFGSGTRLTVV.

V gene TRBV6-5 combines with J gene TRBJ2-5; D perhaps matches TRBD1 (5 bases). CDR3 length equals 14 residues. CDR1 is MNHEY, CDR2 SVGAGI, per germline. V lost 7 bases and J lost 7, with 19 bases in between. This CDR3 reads CASTEVAGPMTQYF. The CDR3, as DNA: TGTGCCAGCACAGAGGTGGCAGGGCCTATGACCCAGTACTTC.

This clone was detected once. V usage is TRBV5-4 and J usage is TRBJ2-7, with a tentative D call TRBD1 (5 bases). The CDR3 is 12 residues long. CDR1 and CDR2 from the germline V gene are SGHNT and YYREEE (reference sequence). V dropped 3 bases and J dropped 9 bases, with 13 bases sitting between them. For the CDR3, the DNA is TGTGCCAGCAGCTCAGACAGTATCCTGCAGTACTTC. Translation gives CASSSDSILQYF.

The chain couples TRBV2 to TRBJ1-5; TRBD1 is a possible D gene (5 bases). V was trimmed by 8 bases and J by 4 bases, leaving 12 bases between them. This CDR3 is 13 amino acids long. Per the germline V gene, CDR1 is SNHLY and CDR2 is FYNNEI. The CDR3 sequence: CASRLAGNQPQHF. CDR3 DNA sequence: TGTGCCAGCCGTTTGGCAGGGAATCAGCCCCAGCATTTT. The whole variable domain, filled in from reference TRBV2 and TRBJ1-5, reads EPEVTQTPSHQVTQMGQEVILRCVPISNHLYFYWYRQILGQKVEFLVSFYNNEISEKSEIFDDQFSVERPDGSNFTLKIRSTKLEDSAMYFCASRLAGNQPQHFGDGTRLSIL.

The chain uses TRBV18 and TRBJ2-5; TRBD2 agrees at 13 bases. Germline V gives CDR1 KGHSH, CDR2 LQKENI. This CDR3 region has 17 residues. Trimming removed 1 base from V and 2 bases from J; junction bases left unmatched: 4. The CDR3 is CASSPQTSGGFQETQYF. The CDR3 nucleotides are TGTGCCAGCTCACCACAGACTAGCGGGGGGTTTCAAGAGACCCAGTACTTC. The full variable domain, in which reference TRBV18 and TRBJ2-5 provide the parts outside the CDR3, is NAGVMQNPRHLVRRRGQEARLRCSPMKGHSHVYWYRQLPEEGLKFMVYLQKENIIDESGMPKERFSAEFPKEGPSILRIQQVVRGDSAAYFCASSPQTSGGFQETQYFGPGTRLLVL.

In nucleotides, the CDR3 is TGCGCCAGCAGTGAAGCCCAGGGAGAGCAGTTCTTC. As protein: CASSEAQGEQFF. The V call is TRBV10-2, the J call TRBJ2-1; TRBD1 is a possible D gene (5 bases). From germline, CDR1 is WSHSY and CDR2 SAAADI. This CDR3 is 12 amino acids long. V lost 3 bases, J lost 10 bases, and 10 bases lay in between.

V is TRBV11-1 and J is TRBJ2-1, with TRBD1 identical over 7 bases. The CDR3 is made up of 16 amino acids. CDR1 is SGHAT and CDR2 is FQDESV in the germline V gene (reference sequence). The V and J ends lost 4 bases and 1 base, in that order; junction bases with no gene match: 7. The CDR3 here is CASSSTGTVSYNEQFF. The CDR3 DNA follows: TGTGCCAGCAGCTCGACAGGGACAGTTTCCTACAATGAGCAGTTCTTC.

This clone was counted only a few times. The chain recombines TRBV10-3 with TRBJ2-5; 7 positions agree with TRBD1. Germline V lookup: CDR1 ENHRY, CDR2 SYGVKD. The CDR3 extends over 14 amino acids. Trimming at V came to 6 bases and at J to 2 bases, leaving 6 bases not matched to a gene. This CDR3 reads CAISTGQDQETQYF. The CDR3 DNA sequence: TGTGCCATCAGCACTGGACAGGATCAAGAGACCCAGTACTTC.

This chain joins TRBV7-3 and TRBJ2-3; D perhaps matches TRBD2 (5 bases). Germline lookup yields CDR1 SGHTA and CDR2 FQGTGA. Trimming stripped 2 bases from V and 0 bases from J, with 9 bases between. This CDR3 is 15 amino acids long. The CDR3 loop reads CASSLGLASTDTQYF. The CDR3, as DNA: TGTGCCAGCAGCTTAGGGCTAGCTAGCACAGATACGCAGTATTTT.

The CDR3 protein is CASRGAGDYYNEQFF. CDR3 bases: TGTGCCAGCAGGGGGGCAGGGGATTACTACAATGAGCAGTTCTTC. The chain couples TRBV7-9 to TRBJ2-1; perhaps TRBD1 as D (6 bases). This CDR3 is 15 amino acids long. Germline assignment: CDR1 SEHNR and CDR2 FQNEAQ (reference sequence). V lost 6 bases and J 3 bases, leaving 15 bases between the germline ends.